The clone carrying this TCR beta chain was picked up many times. Its antigen is currently unknown. The sample is drawn from a study of T cells after posttransplantation cyclophosphamide. Libraries were prepared by immunoSEQ multiplex PCR; TCRdb keeps only in-frame clonotypes and omits some of them. The sample has roughly 34,000 clones, none seen only once. Germline-derived CDR1 and CDR2 are LNHDA and SQIVND (reference sequence). This CDR3 has 15 amino acids. V dropped 6 bases and J dropped 1 base, with 15 bases sitting between them. Overall study findings and caveats: Donor CD8+ memory clones often dominated recipient blood repertoires at later times. Blood and skin or GI T cell repertoires showed limited TRB overlap.

This clonotype originated in a woman in her thirties in good health and a related stem cell transplant donor. The V call is TRBV19, the J call TRBJ1-1, with D possibly TRBD1 on 5 matching bases. The specimen sequenced was PBMCs. CDR3 nucleotides: TGTGCCAGTAGCATGGGGCGGACGGGGAACACTGAAGCTTTCTTT. Its protein product is CASSMGRTGNTEAFF.